Following are 10 T cell receptor beta chains from one sample sequenced in a study of T cells in localized non-small cell lung cancer. The assay was immunoSEQ multiplex PCR, and TCRdb's table has in-frame clones only and misses some. The table shows about 18,000 clones, with around 83% occurring only once. The specimen was peripheral blood, collected before any cancer treatment. Receptor source: a female donor over 55 with stage I lung adenocarcinoma.

This clone has a single count. CDR3 nucleotide sequence: TGCGCCAGCAGCCTGGGACATCTCACTAATGAAAAACTGTTTTTT. It translates to CASSLGHLTNEKLFF. The rearrangement joins TRBV5-1 to TRBJ1-4; possible D gene TRBD1, 6 bases. This CDR3 is built from 15 residues. Germline V gene sequence: CDR1 SGHRS, CDR2 YFSETQ. The V and J ends lost 4 bases and 2 bases respectively, with 12 bases between them.

The CDR3 nucleotides are TGTGCCAGCAGTTCCGGGGGAGTTTGGGAGACCCAGTACTTC. Protein sequence: CASSSGGVWETQYF. The chain links TRBV5-6 to TRBJ2-5; D might be TRBD2 (6 bases). Trimming removed 5 bases at V and 5 bases at J, with 16 bases between. Germline values: CDR1 SGHDT, CDR2 YYEEEE. The length of the CDR3 is 14 residues.

The chain links TRBV5-6 to TRBJ1-2; D not certain. Trimming took 0 bases from V and 2 from J, leaving 5 bases between them. CDR3 size: 13 residues. In germline, CDR1 is SGHDT, CDR2 YYEEEE. The CDR3 spells CASSLGRNYGYTF. As DNA, the CDR3 is TGTGCCAGCAGCTTGGGACGGAACTATGGCTACACCTTC.

The V and J genes are TRBV7-3 and TRBJ2-3; 7 bases fit TRBD1. Looked up from germline, CDR1 is SGHTA and CDR2 is FQGTGA. There are 14 residues in the CDR3. J gave up 1 base and V 4 bases, and 2 bases lay outside the gene matches. CDR3 in DNA: TGTGCCAGCAGCTCAGGACAGGGCACAGATACGCAGTATTTT. Its protein product is CASSSGQGTDTQYF.

The chain employs TRBV5-4 and TRBJ2-7; D is ambiguous. The germline V gene has CDR1 SGHNT and CDR2 YYREEE (reference sequence). There are 12 residues in the CDR3. Trimming left V 0 bases short and J 5 bases short, with 6 bases between. CDR3 bases: TGTGCCAGCAGCTTGGCCGATGACGAGCAGTACTTC. Residues: CASSLADDEQYF.

The chain carries TRBV6-5 and TRBJ2-3; the D gene is possibly TRBD1 (6 bases). Deletions cut 7 bases from V and 4 bases from J, with 18 bases between. Germline loops: CDR1 MNHEY, CDR2 SVGAGI. The CDR3 sequence is 15 residues long. CDR3 coding DNA: TGTGCCAGCAATTTCAGGGGTGAAAGTTCAGATACGCAGTATTTT. It yields the protein CASNFRGESSDTQYF.

This chain joins TRBV13 and TRBJ2-7; D is uncertain. The CDR3 has 13 residues. Between the trimmed V and J ends, which lost 2 bases and 1 base, there was a span of 6 bases. Germline CDR1 is PRHDT and CDR2 is FYEKMQ (reference sequence). The CDR3 DNA is TGTGCCAGCAGCTTATTGAGGTCCTACGAGCAGTACTTC. This encodes CASSLLRSYEQYF. Based on the CDR3 plus reference TRBV13 and TRBJ2-7, the full variable domain is AAGVIQSPRHLIKEKRETATLKCYPIPRHDTVYWYQQGPGQDPQFLISFYEKMQSDKGSIPDRFSAQQFSDYHSELNMSSLELGDSALYFCASSLLRSYEQYFGPGTRLTVT.

The chain is built from TRBV6-5 and TRBJ1-1; D is unresolved. Germline V lookup: CDR1 MNHEY, CDR2 SVGAGI. V was pared by 6 bases and J by 0 bases, with 11 bases between. CDR3 length equals 14 residues. CDR3 amino acids: CASRAEKVNTEAFF. The CDR3 DNA reads TGTGCCAGCAGGGCAGAGAAAGTGAACACTGAAGCTTTCTTT.

This sequence joins TRBV4-1 and TRBJ2-1; 14 bases are shared with TRBD2. This CDR3 comprises 16 residues. The junction had 1 base not matched to a gene; V was cut back by 1 base and J by 5 bases. From germline, CDR1 is MGHRA and CDR2 YSYEKL. The CDR3 is CASSQAGLAGDNEQFF. CDR3 DNA sequence: TGCGCCAGCAGCCAAGCGGGACTAGCGGGGGACAATGAGCAGTTCTTC.

This chain uses TRBV6-6 with TRBJ1-1; no definite D call. The CDR3 runs 11 residues. Germline CDR1 MNHNY, CDR2 SVGAGI (reference sequence). The V end was cut by 7 bases, the J end by 3 bases, with 6 bases between. CDR3: CASIPDTEAFF. In DNA, the CDR3 is TGTGCCAGCATACCCGACACTGAAGCTTTCTTT.